The rows below give T cell receptor beta chains drawn from one sample of a study of T-cell reconstitution after alpha-beta-depleted transplantation in children. In TCRdb, the PCR reads were re-called with MiXCR into one record per CDR3 protein. The sample records roughly 180,000 distinct CDR3 sequences, roughly 14% being singletons. The source material was PBMCs from the stem cell graft donor, sampled from the stem cell graft. The source is a human donor who donated a stem cell graft to a child with acute lymphoblastic leukemia. The conserved cysteine and the conserved F or W are not part of the CDR3 here. Each record gives: clone size, V gene, CDR3 protein. Clone size appears in some rows only: once, few, many, or a class for an expanded clone.

abundance: .; v_gene: TRBV10-3; CDR3aa: AISGYGRNGQY
abundance: many; v_gene: TRBV20-1; CDR3aa: SARRQGITYEQY
abundance: .; v_gene: TRBV29-1; CDR3aa: SVDGRDYEQY
abundance: many; v_gene: TRBV6-1; CDR3aa: ASGRTGMNTEAF
abundance: few; v_gene: TRBV30; CDR3aa: AWSVRGEQF
abundance: .; v_gene: TRBV29-1; CDR3aa: SVDGTADTQY
abundance: .; v_gene: TRBV2; CDR3aa: ASTGTSVAYEQY
abundance: .; v_gene: TRBV5-1; CDR3aa: ASSFVTAPSSYNEQF
abundance: many; v_gene: TRBV6-1; CDR3aa: ASSGAYEQY
abundance: many; v_gene: TRBV12-3/TRBV12-4; CDR3aa: ASSLDAETQY
abundance: many; v_gene: TRBV12-3/TRBV12-4; CDR3aa: ASASSYEQY
abundance: .; v_gene: TRBV28; CDR3aa: ASSSRTGGYT
abundance: .; v_gene: TRBV6-6; CDR3aa: ASSSGRDYEQY
abundance: many; v_gene: TRBV5-1; CDR3aa: ASSVDGAYEQY
abundance: many; v_gene: TRBV7-9; CDR3aa: ASSGTLGNEQF
abundance: many; v_gene: TRBV12-3/TRBV12-4; CDR3aa: ASRPRDGNQPQH
abundance: many; v_gene: TRBV20-1; CDR3aa: SASIPGGGETQY
abundance: many; v_gene: TRBV28; CDR3aa: ASSLPGGPKMEQF
abundance: many; v_gene: TRBV20-1; CDR3aa: SAIRQGALDTQY
abundance: many; v_gene: TRBV5-4; CDR3aa: ASSLPSNEQY
abundance: many; v_gene: TRBV5-1; CDR3aa: ASGLAGGMAEQF
abundance: few; v_gene: TRBV28; CDR3aa: ASTTRGGRGRTDTQY
abundance: many; v_gene: TRBV5-1; CDR3aa: ASRNGQGYGYT
abundance: many; v_gene: TRBV5-1; CDR3aa: ASNELGDYEQY
abundance: few; v_gene: TRBV5-1; CDR3aa: ASSPRTGMMDSPLH
abundance: few; v_gene: TRBV7-2; CDR3aa: ASSLPGGRTYEQY
abundance: few; v_gene: TRBV6-5; CDR3aa: ASSSGTAAMNTEAF
abundance: many; v_gene: TRBV12-3/TRBV12-4; CDR3aa: ASSLPGTLNQETQY
abundance: many; v_gene: TRBV6-1; CDR3aa: ASSRDPRSGELF
abundance: few; v_gene: TRBV6-5; CDR3aa: ASSSPGSPNTGELF
abundance: .; v_gene: TRBV7-2; CDR3aa: ASGLRGSGSVGETQY
abundance: few; v_gene: TRBV20-1; CDR3aa: SARAKGAENSPLH
abundance: few; v_gene: TRBV19; CDR3aa: ASSRWEGVNEQF
abundance: .; v_gene: TRBV29-1; CDR3aa: SASGFLGTEAF